What follows are 25 T cell receptor beta chains derived from one specimen sequenced in a study of T cell changes during pregnancy in multiple sclerosis (dated by TCRdb to about 2019). Library creation used the immunoSEQ multiplex PCR assay. What TCRdb holds here is the immuneACCESS table cut down to in-frame rearrangements. Part of the clones is not present; checked against another copy, under half of the missing clones reflect an unresolved V gene, and the others are unexplained. The sample table records approximately 71,000 clones; 80% to 95% of these occur just once. Clones ranked in the top ten supply 2% of the sample. The sequenced sample was peripheral blood, obtained in the second trimester of pregnancy. These receptors were collected from a female donor with multiple sclerosis, enrolled in a pregnancy study.

This chain joins TRBV13 and TRBJ2-1; unclear D gene. Germline V gene sequence: CDR1 PRHDT, CDR2 FYEKMQ (reference sequence). V was trimmed by 8 bases and J by 5 bases, leaving 16 bases between them. The CDR3 extends over 14 amino acids. CDR3 sequence: CASGDSAPNNEQFF. As DNA, the CDR3 is TGTGCCAGCGGCGACTCCGCCCCCAACAATGAGCAGTTCTTC.

CDR3 protein: CASSELSQGNTEAFF. The CDR3 DNA follows: TGCGCCAGCAGCGAACTCTCCCAGGGGAACACTGAAGCTTTCTTT. This chain uses TRBV4-3 with TRBJ1-1; D perhaps matches TRBD1 (5 bases). The CDR3 has 15 amino acids. Looked up from germline, CDR1 is LGHNA and CDR2 is YSLEER. V lost 5 bases and J 1 base, leaving 14 bases between the germline ends.

The chain has TRBV19 and TRBJ2-3; the match to TRBD2 covers 11 bases. The CDR3 loop spans 17 amino acids. Germline V gene lookup returns CDR1 LNHDA and CDR2 SQIVND (reference sequence). V shed 5 bases and J 2 bases; nucleotides not matched to a gene: 9. The CDR3 nucleotides are TGTGCCAGTAGTCTCGGACTAGCGGGCATATTCACAGATACGCAGTATTTT. Protein sequence: CASSLGLAGIFTDTQYF. The full variable domain, in which reference TRBV19 and TRBJ2-3 provide the parts outside the CDR3, is DGGITQSPKYLFRKEGQNVTLSCEQNLNHDAMYWYRQDPGQGLRLIYYSQIVNDFQKGDIAEGYSVSREKKESFPLTVTSAQKNPTAFYLCASSLGLAGIFTDTQYFGPGTRLTVL.

The rearrangement links TRBV5-1 to TRBJ1-2; D gene unclear. Germline V lookup: CDR1 SGHRS, CDR2 YFSETQ. There are 14 residues in the CDR3. Trimming removed 2 bases from V and 2 bases from J, with 10 bases in between. CDR3 DNA sequence: TGCGCCAGCAGCTTTGCGGGCAGCAACTATGGCTACACCTTC. Its protein product is CASSFAGSNYGYTF.

This rearrangement joins TRBV27 to TRBJ2-2; 8 bases fit TRBD2. The J segment lost 2 bases and the V segment lost 6 bases, leaving 5 bases of the junction unmatched. Germline loops: CDR1 MNHEY, CDR2 SMNVEV (reference sequence). The CDR3 runs 15 residues. CDR3 coding DNA: TGTGCCAGCAGCACTAGCGGATCCAACACCGGGGAGCTGTTTTTT. This encodes CASSTSGSNTGELFF.

The CDR3 DNA reads TGTGCCATTCGCGGGGGACCTAGCACAGATACGCAGTATTTT. Translated, it gives CAIRGGPSTDTQYF. The chain joins TRBV10-3 to TRBJ2-3, with 7 bases that match TRBD2. V shed 9 bases and J 0 bases; nucleotides not matched to a gene: 6. This CDR3 has 14 residues. Germline loops: CDR1 ENHRY, CDR2 SYGVKD.

The genes are TRBV29-1 and TRBJ1-5, with 8 bases identical to TRBD1. CDR1 and CDR2 from the germline V gene are SQVTM and ANQGSEA. J lost 0 bases, V lost 4 bases, and 5 bases had no gene match. This CDR3 comprises 15 residues. DNA for the CDR3: TGCAGCGTTGTGGACAGGGCGGATAGCAATCAGCCCCAGCATTTT. Translating gives CSVVDRADSNQPQHF.

This sequence joins TRBV7-9 and TRBJ1-5, with 9 bases aligning to TRBD1. Germline V gene lookup returns CDR1 SEHNR and CDR2 FQNEAQ (reference sequence). J gave up 3 bases and V 1 base, and 4 bases lay outside the gene matches. The CDR3 is made up of 16 amino acids. The CDR3 DNA reads as TGTGCCAGCAGCTTAGTAGGGACAGGGAACAATCAGCCCCAGCATTTT. Residues: CASSLVGTGNNQPQHF. Drawing the rest from reference TRBV7-9 and TRBJ1-5, the complete variable domain is DTGVSQNPRHKITKRGQNVTFRCDPISEHNRLYWYRQTLGQGPEFLTYFQNEAQLEKSRLLSDRFSAERPKGSFSTLEIQRTEQGDSAMYLCASSLVGTGNNQPQHFGDGTRLSIL.

This chain joins TRBV28 and TRBJ2-2, with D possibly TRBD1 on 7 matching bases. The CDR3 sequence is 16 residues long. The germline V gene has CDR1 MDHEN and CDR2 SYDVKM. V was pared by 6 bases and J by 7 bases, with 21 bases between. This CDR3 is CASSPRQGLGSGELFF. The DNA for the CDR3 is TGTGCCAGCAGCCCTCGACAGGGACTTGGTAGCGGGGAGCTGTTTTTT.

This sequence joins TRBV28 and TRBJ2-7, with D perhaps matching TRBD1 (5 bases). CDR1 is MDHEN and CDR2 is SYDVKM in the germline V gene. The CDR3 extends over 15 amino acids. V lost 5 bases and J 4 bases, leaving 18 bases between the germline ends. In nucleotides, the CDR3 is TGTGCCAGCAGTGACCGAGCACAGGCAAGGTACGAGCAGTACTTC. It translates to CASSDRAQARYEQYF. Supplemented by reference TRBV28 and TRBJ2-7, the full variable domain reads DVKVTQSSRYLVKRTGEKVFLECVQDMDHENMFWYRQDPGLGLRLIYFSYDVKMKEKGDIPEGYSVSREKKERFSLILESASTNQTSMYLCASSDRAQARYEQYFGPGTRLTVT.

This clone has a single count. The CDR3 region is CATSRDRGLTTEQYF. The CDR3 DNA reads TGTGCCACCAGCAGAGATCGGGGACTAACCACCGAGCAGTACTTC. The chain uses TRBV15 and TRBJ2-7; 7 nucleotides align to TRBD2. Germline V CDR1 and CDR2: LNHNV, YYDKDF (reference sequence). CDR3 length: 15 amino acids. V lost 0 bases, J lost 6 bases, and 8 bases stayed unmatched.

The chain combines TRBV7-9 with TRBJ2-1; 10 bases are shared with TRBD1. From germline, CDR1 is SEHNR and CDR2 FQNEAQ (reference sequence). CDR3 length: 15 amino acids. J was trimmed by 9 bases and V by 7 bases; bases with no gene match: 12. CDR3 coding DNA: TGTGCCAGCAAACGAGGACAGGGGGTCTTGGTTGAGCAGTTCTTC. This gives the protein CASKRGQGVLVEQFF.

The chain combines TRBV9 with TRBJ2-7, with TRBD1 matching over 7 bases. There are 16 residues in the CDR3. Germline loops: CDR1 SGDLS, CDR2 YYNGEE. J was trimmed by 1 base and V by 4 bases; bases with no gene match: 11. The CDR3 sequence is CASSLRDSLFSYEQYF. The CDR3 region has the DNA TGTGCCAGCAGCCTACGGGACAGCTTGTTTTCCTACGAGCAGTACTTC.

The chain recombines TRBV4-1 with TRBJ2-2; no reliable D call. The ends were cut back, 0 bases at V and 8 bases at J, with 19 bases in the middle. Germline V gene data show CDR1 as MGHRA and CDR2 as YSYEKL. The CDR3 is made up of 17 amino acids. The CDR3 protein is CASSQEARPPWAGELFF. For the CDR3, the DNA is TGCGCCAGCAGCCAAGAAGCAAGGCCTCCATGGGCAGGGGAGCTGTTTTTT.

This sequence joins TRBV7-2 and TRBJ2-1, with 12 bases identical to TRBD2. Germline CDR1 and CDR2: SGHTA and FQGNSA. The CDR3 sequence is 15 residues long. The junction had 7 bases not matched to a gene; V was cut back by 4 bases and J by 9 bases. CDR3 amino acids: CASSSSGRAVAEQFF. In DNA, the CDR3 is TGTGCCAGCAGCTCTAGCGGGAGGGCCGTAGCTGAGCAGTTCTTC.

The chain is built from TRBV6-4 and TRBJ2-3; TRBD1 is a possible D gene (5 bases). The V end was cut by 0 bases, the J end by 1 base, with 8 bases between. The length of the CDR3 is 15 residues. Looked up from germline, CDR1 is MRHNA and CDR2 is SNTAGT. The CDR3 DNA reads as TGTGCCAGCAGTGACTCAGGGGCTGGCACAGATACGCAGTATTTT. It translates to CASSDSGAGTDTQYF.

The rearrangement joins TRBV29-1 to TRBJ1-1, with 7 bases fitting TRBD1. The CDR3 contains 14 residues. After removal of 5 bases from V and 2 bases from J, the junction contained 8 bases not matched to a gene. Germline V gene data show CDR1 as SQVTM and CDR2 as ANQGSEA. The chain's CDR3 is CSVPFGTANTEAFF. For the CDR3, the DNA is TGCAGCGTTCCGTTCGGGACAGCTAACACTGAAGCTTTCTTT.

The chain is built from TRBV13 and TRBJ1-1; D is unresolved. The germline CDR1 and CDR2 sequences are PRHDT and FYEKMQ (reference sequence). V lost 2 bases to trimming and J lost 2 bases, with 6 bases between them. The CDR3 loop spans 13 amino acids. The CDR3 is CASSLSLNTEAFF. The CDR3 DNA sequence: TGTGCCAGCAGCTTATCCCTTAACACTGAAGCTTTCTTT. Drawing the rest from reference TRBV13 and TRBJ1-1, the complete variable domain is AAGVIQSPRHLIKEKRETATLKCYPIPRHDTVYWYQQGPGQDPQFLISFYEKMQSDKGSIPDRFSAQQFSDYHSELNMSSLELGDSALYFCASSLSLNTEAFFGQGTRLTVV.

The CDR3 DNA reads as TGTGCCAGCAGCCCAGACAGGATCAATCAGCCCCAGCATTTT. It codes for CASSPDRINQPQHF. The chain uses TRBV7-9 and TRBJ1-5, with D maybe TRBD1 (6 bases). Germline loops: CDR1 SEHNR, CDR2 FQNEAQ (reference sequence). V was pared by 5 bases and J by 3 bases, with 11 bases between. The CDR3 length is 14 residues.

The chain carries TRBV20-1 and TRBJ1-4; D not certain. This CDR3 has 11 amino acids. CDR1 and CDR2 from the germline V gene are DFQATT and SNEGSKA (reference sequence). V was cut by 3 bases and J by 8 bases, with 7 bases left in between. Here the CDR3 reads CSASAQEKLFF. The CDR3, as DNA: TGCAGTGCTAGTGCACAGGAAAAACTGTTTTTT.

J is TRBJ2-7 and V is TRBV27; a possible D gene is TRBD2 (6 bases). Germline values: CDR1 MNHEY, CDR2 SMNVEV (reference sequence). The CDR3 extends over 13 amino acids. The V and J ends lost 6 bases and 1 base respectively, with 10 bases between them. CDR3 in amino acids: CASSLGTSYEQYF. In nucleotides, the CDR3 is TGTGCCAGCAGCCTAGGGACTTCCTACGAGCAGTACTTC.

This clone was counted a single time. The gene calls are TRBV11-3 and TRBJ1-1; D possibly corresponds to TRBD1 (6 bases). The CDR3 spans 19 residues. The germline V and J ends were trimmed by 6 bases and 6 bases, with 32 bases remaining between them. Germline V lookup: CDR1 SGHNT, CDR2 YENEEA. The CDR3 DNA is TGTGCCAGCAGGAAACAGGGACCGAAAGGCGAAGGGGTACTTTCTGAAGCTTTCTTT. Protein: CASRKQGPKGEGVLSEAFF.

J is TRBJ1-5 and V is TRBV29-1; D uncertain. V was trimmed by 3 bases and J by 0 bases, leaving 6 bases between them. The CDR3 spans 13 residues. The germline gives CDR1 SQVTM, CDR2 ANQGSEA. For the CDR3, the DNA is TGCAGCGTTGATGGCGGTAGCAATCAGCCCCAGCATTTT. Encoded protein: CSVDGGSNQPQHF.

The chain has TRBV19 and TRBJ1-1; D is undetermined. CDR3 length: 11 amino acids. Trimming removed 7 bases at V and 1 base at J, with 4 bases between. Germline-derived CDR1 and CDR2 are LNHDA and SQIVND (reference sequence). The CDR3 region has the DNA TGTGCCAGTACAGAGAACACTGAAGCTTTCTTT. The encoded protein is CASTENTEAFF.

This clone has only one observation. V usage is TRBV18 and J usage is TRBJ2-2; 8 bases fit TRBD2. CDR1 is KGHSH, CDR2 LQKENI, per germline. The CDR3 extends over 16 amino acids. J lost 1 base, V lost 4 bases, and 5 bases had no gene match. The CDR3 nucleotides are TGTGCCAGCTCACTCCTACTAGCGGAGAACACCGGGGAGCTGTTTTTT. Its translation is CASSLLLAENTGELFF. The full variable domain, its missing parts supplied by reference TRBV18 and TRBJ2-2, is NAGVMQNPRHLVRRRGQEARLRCSPMKGHSHVYWYRQLPEEGLKFMVYLQKENIIDESGMPKERFSAEFPKEGPSILRIQQVVRGDSAAYFCASSLLLAENTGELFFGEGSRLTVL.